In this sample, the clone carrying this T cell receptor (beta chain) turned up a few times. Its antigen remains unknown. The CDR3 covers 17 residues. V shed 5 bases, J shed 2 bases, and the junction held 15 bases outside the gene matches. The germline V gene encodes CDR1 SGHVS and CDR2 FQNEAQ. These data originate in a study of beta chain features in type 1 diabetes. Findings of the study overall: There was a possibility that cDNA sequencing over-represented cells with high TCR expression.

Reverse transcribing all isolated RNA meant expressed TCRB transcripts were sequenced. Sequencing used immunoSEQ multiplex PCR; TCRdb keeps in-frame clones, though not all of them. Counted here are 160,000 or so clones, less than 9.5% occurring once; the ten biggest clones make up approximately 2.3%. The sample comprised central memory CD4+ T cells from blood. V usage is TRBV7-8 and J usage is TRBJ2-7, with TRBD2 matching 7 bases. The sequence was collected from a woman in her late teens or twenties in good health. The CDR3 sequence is CASSPYRLAVSPYEQYF. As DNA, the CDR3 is TGTGCCAGCAGCCCATACAGGCTAGCGGTCTCGCCCTACGAGCAGTACTTC.